This is a list of T cell receptor beta chains from one sample in a study of blood T cell repertoires in COVID-19. The repertoire was sequenced with immunoSEQ multiplex PCR; TCRdb's copy has only in-frame clones and lacks some. The table includes about 200,000 clones, 70% to 90% detected once. The sample comprised peripheral blood. All receptors come from a woman older than 75 with acute or convalescent COVID-19. Each CDR3 is given with its conserved first and last residue. A D gene is named only where the DNA matches it firmly. Clone size is given for some rows only: seen once, a few or many times, or a class if the clone is expanded.

d_gene: TRBD1
v_gene: TRBV6-1
j_gene: TRBJ2-2
abundance: -
CDR3nt: TGTGCCAGCAGCGAAGGACAGGGGGCGGTTCGTCGCGGGGAGCTGTTTTTT
CDR3aa: CASSEGQGAVRRGELFF

d_gene: TRBD1
v_gene: TRBV5-1
j_gene: TRBJ2-3
abundance: -
CDR3nt: TGCGCCAGCAGCCTGGGACAGGGTGATGCAGATACGCAGTATTTT
CDR3aa: CASSLGQGDADTQYF

d_gene: TRBD1
v_gene: TRBV5-1
j_gene: TRBJ1-2
abundance: -
CDR3nt: TGCGCCAGCAGCGCCGGGACAGGGGGGAATGGCTACACCTTC
CDR3aa: CASSAGTGGNGYTF

d_gene: -
v_gene: TRBV5-1
j_gene: TRBJ1-1
abundance: -
CDR3nt: TGCGCCAGCAGCTTGTTCCGGGGGACCAACACTGAAGCTTTCTTT
CDR3aa: CASSLFRGTNTEAFF

d_gene: -
v_gene: TRBV7-2
j_gene: TRBJ2-3
abundance: -
CDR3nt: TGTGCCAGCAGCTTAGTAGCGGGCACAGATACGCAGTATTTT
CDR3aa: CASSLVAGTDTQYF

d_gene: -
v_gene: TRBV12-3/TRBV12-4
j_gene: TRBJ1-1
abundance: -
CDR3nt: TGTGCCAGCAGGTCCCTCGGGAACACTGAAGCTTTCTTT
CDR3aa: CASRSLGNTEAFF

d_gene: -
v_gene: TRBV6-6
j_gene: TRBJ1-1
abundance: few
CDR3nt: TGTGCCAGCAGTCCCTACGCCCTAAACGCTCCAAACACTGAAGCTTTCTTT
CDR3aa: CASSPYALNAPNTEAFF

d_gene: TRBD1
v_gene: TRBV11-3
j_gene: TRBJ2-2
abundance: -
CDR3nt: TGTGCCAGCAGCCTGAGGACAGGCGCTACGAACACCGGGGAGCTGTTTTTT
CDR3aa: CASSLRTGATNTGELFF

d_gene: TRBD1
v_gene: TRBV27
j_gene: TRBJ1-1
abundance: -
CDR3nt: TGTGCCAGCAGTTTTAGGACAGGACCCAACACTGAAGCTTTCTTT
CDR3aa: CASSFRTGPNTEAFF

d_gene: -
v_gene: TRBV9
j_gene: TRBJ1-5
abundance: once
CDR3nt: TGTGCCAGCAGCCCCCTTGGGGCAAATCAGCCCCAGCATTTT
CDR3aa: CASSPLGANQPQHF

d_gene: TRBD2
v_gene: TRBV10-3
j_gene: TRBJ2-5
abundance: once
CDR3nt: TGTGCCATCAGTGAGGGCTACGTGGGGGGGCAAGAGACCCAGTACTTC
CDR3aa: CAISEGYVGGQETQYF

d_gene: -
v_gene: TRBV5-1
j_gene: TRBJ2-3
abundance: once
CDR3nt: TGCGCCAGCAGCGGGGCGTCGACAGATACGCAGTATTTT
CDR3aa: CASSGASTDTQYF

d_gene: -
v_gene: TRBV11-3
j_gene: TRBJ2-3
abundance: -
CDR3nt: TGTGCCAGCAGCTTAGGCGACACCCCGTCCACAGATACGCAGTATTTT
CDR3aa: CASSLGDTPSTDTQYF

d_gene: TRBD2
v_gene: TRBV5-4
j_gene: TRBJ2-7
abundance: -
CDR3nt: TGTGCCAGCACCAAAACCGGGACTAGCACCGAGCAGTACTTC
CDR3aa: CASTKTGTSTEQYF

d_gene: TRBD1
v_gene: TRBV6-5
j_gene: TRBJ2-7
abundance: -
CDR3nt: TGTGCCAGCAGCAGGTCCGGGACAGGGAGATACGAGCAGTACTTC
CDR3aa: CASSRSGTGRYEQYF

d_gene: -
v_gene: TRBV6-5
j_gene: TRBJ1-4
abundance: -
CDR3nt: TGTGCCAGCAGCGACACGGGGGGGATAAGGGAAAAACTGTTTTTT
CDR3aa: CASSDTGGIREKLFF